This TCR beta chain was documented in a study of shared clonotypes between healthy human individuals. Study-wide points: Clonotypes shared by all four donors outscored non-shared clonotypes in generation probability. Donors were few, which limited the genetic and exposure-history diversity represented.

Splitting of each subset's genomic DNA was done evenly across several immunoSEQ plates. Here immunoSEQ multiplex PCR was the method, and the copy in TCRdb shows in-frame clones only, minus some. Of some 2.1 million clones in the sample, over 85% were seen once. As defined, naive CD8 cells were CD45RO-negative and positively selected for CCR7, with terminally differentiated effector memory CD45RA+ cells excluded. Donation came from healthy HIV-negative adults that had no recent acute infections or vaccinations. As concerns this clone: Antigen specificity is unknown.

With 1 base removed from V and 5 bases from J, the gap between germline ends came to 18 bases. CDR3 length: 16 amino acids. Germline values: CDR1 MDHEN, CDR2 SYDVKM. The clonotype originates from a man in his late teens or twenties in good health. Some clones in this sample may be carry-over from other donors' samples. The V and J genes are TRBV28 and TRBJ2-7, with D possibly TRBD2 on 5 matching bases. The sequencing input was naive CD8+ T cells from PBMCs. CDR3 sequence reads: CASSLSAPPLAHEQYF. The CDR3 DNA follows: TGTGCCAGCAGTTTATCAGCACCACCGCTAGCCCACGAGCAGTACTTC.